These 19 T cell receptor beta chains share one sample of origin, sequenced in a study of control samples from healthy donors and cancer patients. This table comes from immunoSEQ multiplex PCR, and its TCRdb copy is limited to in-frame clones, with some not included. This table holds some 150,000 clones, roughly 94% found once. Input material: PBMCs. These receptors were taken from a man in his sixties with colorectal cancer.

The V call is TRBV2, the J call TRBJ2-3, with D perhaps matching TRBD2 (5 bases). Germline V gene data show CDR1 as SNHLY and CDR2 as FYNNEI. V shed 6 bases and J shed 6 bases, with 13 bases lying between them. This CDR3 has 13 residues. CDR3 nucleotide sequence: TGTGCCAGCAGGGAGGCCCTCTGGGATACGCAGTATTTT. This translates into CASREALWDTQYF.

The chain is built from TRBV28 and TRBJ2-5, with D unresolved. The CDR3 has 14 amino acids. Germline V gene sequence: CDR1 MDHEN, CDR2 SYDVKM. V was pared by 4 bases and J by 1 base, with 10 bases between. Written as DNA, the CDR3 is TGTGCCAGCAGTTCCCCCCCCGGCCAAGAGACCCAGTACTTC. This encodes CASSSPPGQETQYF.

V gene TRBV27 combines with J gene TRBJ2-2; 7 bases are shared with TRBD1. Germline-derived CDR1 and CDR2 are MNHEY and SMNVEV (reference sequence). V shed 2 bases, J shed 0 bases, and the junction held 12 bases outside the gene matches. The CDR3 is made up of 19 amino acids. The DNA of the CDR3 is TGTGCCAGCAGTTTAATGGGACAGTGGGGAAAGTCGAACACCGGGGAGCTGTTTTTT. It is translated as CASSLMGQWGKSNTGELFF.

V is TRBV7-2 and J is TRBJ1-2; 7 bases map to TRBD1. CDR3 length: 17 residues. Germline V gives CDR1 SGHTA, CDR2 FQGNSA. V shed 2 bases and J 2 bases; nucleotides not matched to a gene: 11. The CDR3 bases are TGTGCCAGCAGCTTAAGGGTGGGCCAGGGGGGAAACTATGGCTACACCTTC. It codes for CASSLRVGQGGNYGYTF.

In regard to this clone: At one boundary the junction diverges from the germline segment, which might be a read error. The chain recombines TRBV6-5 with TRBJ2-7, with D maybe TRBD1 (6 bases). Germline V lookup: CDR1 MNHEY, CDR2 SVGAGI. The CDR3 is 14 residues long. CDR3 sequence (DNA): TGTGCCAGCAGCTACTCGAGGGGGTTCGACGAGCAGTACTTC. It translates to CASSYSRGFDEQYF.

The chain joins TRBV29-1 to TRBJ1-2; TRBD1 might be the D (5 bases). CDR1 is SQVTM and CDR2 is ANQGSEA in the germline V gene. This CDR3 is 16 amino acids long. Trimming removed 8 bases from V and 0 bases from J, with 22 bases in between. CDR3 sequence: CSLGVRDGPSNYGYTF. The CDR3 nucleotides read TGCAGCTTGGGGGTCAGGGACGGACCTTCTAACTATGGCTACACCTTC.

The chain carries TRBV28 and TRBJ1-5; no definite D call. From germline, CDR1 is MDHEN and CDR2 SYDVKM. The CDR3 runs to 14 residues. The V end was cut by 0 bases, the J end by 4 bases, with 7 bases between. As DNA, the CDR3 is TGTGCCAGCAGTTTATGGGCCAGAAATCAGCCCCAGCATTTT. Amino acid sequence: CASSLWARNQPQHF.

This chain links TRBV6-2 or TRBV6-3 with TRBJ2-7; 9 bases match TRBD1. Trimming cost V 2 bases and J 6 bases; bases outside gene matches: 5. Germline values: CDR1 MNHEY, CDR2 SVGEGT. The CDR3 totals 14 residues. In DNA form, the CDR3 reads TGTGCCAGCAGTTACCCCGACAGGGGGGGCGAGCAGTACTTC. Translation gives CASSYPDRGGEQYF.

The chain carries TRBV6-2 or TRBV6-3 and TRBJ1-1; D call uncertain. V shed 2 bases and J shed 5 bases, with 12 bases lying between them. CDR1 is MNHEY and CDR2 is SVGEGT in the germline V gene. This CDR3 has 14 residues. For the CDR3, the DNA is TGTGCCAGCAGTTACACAGCGACCCGAACTGAAGCTTTCTTT. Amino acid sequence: CASSYTATRTEAFF.

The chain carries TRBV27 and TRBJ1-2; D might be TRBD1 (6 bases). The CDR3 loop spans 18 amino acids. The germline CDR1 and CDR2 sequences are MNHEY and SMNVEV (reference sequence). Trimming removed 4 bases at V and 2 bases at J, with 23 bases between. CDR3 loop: CASSSIRDTHTRNYGYTF. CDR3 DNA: TGTGCCAGCAGTTCAATTCGGGACACCCATACCCGGAACTATGGCTACACCTTC.

The DNA for the CDR3 is TGTGCCAGCAGCCGGGACCTGGAAAGTTCACCCCTCCACTTT. Its translation is CASSRDLESSPLHF. The chain joins TRBV7-9 to TRBJ1-6; possible D gene TRBD1, 5 bases. The CDR3 is 14 residues long. With 5 bases removed from V and 9 bases from J, the gap between germline ends came to 14 bases. Germline values: CDR1 SEHNR, CDR2 FQNEAQ (reference sequence).

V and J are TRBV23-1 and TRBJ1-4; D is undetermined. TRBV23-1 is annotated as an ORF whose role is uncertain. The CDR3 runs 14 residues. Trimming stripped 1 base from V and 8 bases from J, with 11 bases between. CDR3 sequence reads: CASSQFGVREKLFF. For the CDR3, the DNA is TGCGCCAGCAGTCAATTCGGGGTGCGGGAAAAACTGTTTTTT.

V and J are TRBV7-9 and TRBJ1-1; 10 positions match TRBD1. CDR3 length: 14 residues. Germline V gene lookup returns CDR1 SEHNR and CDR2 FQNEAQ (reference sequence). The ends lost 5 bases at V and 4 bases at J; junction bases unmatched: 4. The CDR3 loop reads CASSVGQGGTEAFF. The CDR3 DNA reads TGTGCCAGCAGCGTCGGACAGGGGGGCACTGAAGCTTTCTTT.

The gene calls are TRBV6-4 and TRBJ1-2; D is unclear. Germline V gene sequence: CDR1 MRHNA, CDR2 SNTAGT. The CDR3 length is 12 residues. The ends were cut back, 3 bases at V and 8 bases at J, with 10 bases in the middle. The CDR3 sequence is CASSDSRFGYTF. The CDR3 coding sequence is TGTGCCAGCAGTGATTCTCGATTCGGCTACACCTTC.

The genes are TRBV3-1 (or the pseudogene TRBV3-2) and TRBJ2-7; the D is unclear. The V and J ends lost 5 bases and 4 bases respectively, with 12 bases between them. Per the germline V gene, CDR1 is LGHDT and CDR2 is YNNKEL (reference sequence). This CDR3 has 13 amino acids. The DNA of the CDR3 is TGTGCCAGCAGCTACTGGCCCAGATACGAGCAGTACTTC. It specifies CASSYWPRYEQYF.

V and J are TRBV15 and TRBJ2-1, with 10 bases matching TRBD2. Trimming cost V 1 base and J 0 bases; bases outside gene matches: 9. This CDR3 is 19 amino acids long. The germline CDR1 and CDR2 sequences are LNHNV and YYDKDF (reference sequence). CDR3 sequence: CATSRVVASGGFSYNEQFF. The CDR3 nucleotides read TGTGCCACCAGCAGAGTAGTGGCTAGCGGGGGCTTCTCCTACAATGAGCAGTTCTTC.

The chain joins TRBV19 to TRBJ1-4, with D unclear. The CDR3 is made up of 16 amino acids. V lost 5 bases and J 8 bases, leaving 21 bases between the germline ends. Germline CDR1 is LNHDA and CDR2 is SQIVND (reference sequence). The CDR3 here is CASSPNRGRRGEKLFF. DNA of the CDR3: TGTGCCAGTAGTCCCAACCGGGGTCGTCGAGGAGAAAAACTGTTTTTT.

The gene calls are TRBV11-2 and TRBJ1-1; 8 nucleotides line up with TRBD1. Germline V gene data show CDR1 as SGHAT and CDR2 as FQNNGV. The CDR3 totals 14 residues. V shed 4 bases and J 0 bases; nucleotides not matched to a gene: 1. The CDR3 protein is CASSSDRVNTEAFF. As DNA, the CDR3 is TGTGCCAGCAGCTCGGACAGGGTGAACACTGAAGCTTTCTTT.

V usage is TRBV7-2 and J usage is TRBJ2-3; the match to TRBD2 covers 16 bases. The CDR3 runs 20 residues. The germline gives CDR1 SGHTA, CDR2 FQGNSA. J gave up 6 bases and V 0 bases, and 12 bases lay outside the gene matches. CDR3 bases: TGTGCCAGCAGCTTAGCCGAACTGGGACTAGCGGGGGGGCCGGGGGATACGCAGTATTTT. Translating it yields CASSLAELGLAGGPGDTQYF.